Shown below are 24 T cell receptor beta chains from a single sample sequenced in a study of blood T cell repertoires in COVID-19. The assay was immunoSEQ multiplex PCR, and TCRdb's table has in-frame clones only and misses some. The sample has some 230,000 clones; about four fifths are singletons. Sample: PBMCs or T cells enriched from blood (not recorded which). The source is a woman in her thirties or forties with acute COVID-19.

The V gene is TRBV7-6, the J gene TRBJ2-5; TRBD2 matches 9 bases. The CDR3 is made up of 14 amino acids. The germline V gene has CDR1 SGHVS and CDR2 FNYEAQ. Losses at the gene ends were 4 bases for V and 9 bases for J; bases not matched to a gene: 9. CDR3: CASSSTGTSTAQYF. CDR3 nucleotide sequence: TGTGCCAGCAGCTCCACCGGGACTAGCACGGCCCAGTACTTC. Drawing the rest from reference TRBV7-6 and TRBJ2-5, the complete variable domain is GAGVSQSPRYKVTKRGQDVALRCDPISGHVSLYWYRQALGQGPEFLTYFNYEAQQDKSGLPNDRFSAERPEGSISTLTIQRTEQRDSAMYRCASSSTGTSTAQYFGPGTRLLVL.

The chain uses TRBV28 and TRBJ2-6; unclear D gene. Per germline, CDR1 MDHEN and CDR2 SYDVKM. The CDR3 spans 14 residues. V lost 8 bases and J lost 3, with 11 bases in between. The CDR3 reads CASELFRGANVLTF. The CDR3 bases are TGTGCCAGCGAGCTGTTCCGTGGGGCCAACGTCCTGACTTTC.

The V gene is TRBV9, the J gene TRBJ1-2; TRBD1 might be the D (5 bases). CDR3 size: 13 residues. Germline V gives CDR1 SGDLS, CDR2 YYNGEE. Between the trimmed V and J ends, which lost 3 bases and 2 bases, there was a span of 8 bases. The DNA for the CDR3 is TGTGCCAGCAGCGGGGCAGGGAACTATGGCTACACCTTC. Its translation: CASSGAGNYGYTF.

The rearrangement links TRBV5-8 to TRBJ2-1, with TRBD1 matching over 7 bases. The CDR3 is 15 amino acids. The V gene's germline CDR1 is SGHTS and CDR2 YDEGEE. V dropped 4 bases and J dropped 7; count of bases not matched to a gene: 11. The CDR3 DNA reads TGTGCCAGCAGCACTGGGGACAGACTTACAAATGAGCAGTTCTTC. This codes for CASSTGDRLTNEQFF. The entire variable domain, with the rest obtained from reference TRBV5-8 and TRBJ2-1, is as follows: EAGVTQSPTHLIKTRGQQATLRCSPISGHTSVYWYQQALGLGLQFLLWYDEGEERNRGNFPPRFSGRQFPNYSSELNVNALELEDSALYLCASSTGDRLTNEQFFGPGTRLTVL.

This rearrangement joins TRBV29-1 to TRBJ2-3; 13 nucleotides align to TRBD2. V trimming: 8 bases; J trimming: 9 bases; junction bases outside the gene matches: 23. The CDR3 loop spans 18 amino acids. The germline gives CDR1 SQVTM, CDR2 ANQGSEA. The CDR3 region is CSLTTTGVTLLAGGTQYF. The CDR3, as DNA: TGCAGCCTCACAACGACAGGGGTTACCCTACTAGCGGGAGGGACGCAGTATTTT.

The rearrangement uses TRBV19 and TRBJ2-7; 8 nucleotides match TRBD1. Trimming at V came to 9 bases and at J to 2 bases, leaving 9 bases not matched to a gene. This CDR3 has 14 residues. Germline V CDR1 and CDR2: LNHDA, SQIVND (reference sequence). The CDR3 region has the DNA TGTGCCAGCAGCTCCGGGACAGGAGCCTACGAGCAGTACTTC. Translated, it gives CASSSGTGAYEQYF. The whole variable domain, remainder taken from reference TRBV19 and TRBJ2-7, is DGGITQSPKYLFRKEGQNVTLSCEQNLNHDAMYWYRQDPGQGLRLIYYSQIVNDFQKGDIAEGYSVSREKKESFPLTVTSAQKNPTAFYLCASSSGTGAYEQYFGPGTRLTVT.

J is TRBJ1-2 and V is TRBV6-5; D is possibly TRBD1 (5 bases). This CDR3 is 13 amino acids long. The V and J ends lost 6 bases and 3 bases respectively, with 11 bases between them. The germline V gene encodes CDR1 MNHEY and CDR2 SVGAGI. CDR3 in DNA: TGTGCCAGCAGGGTGTGGGGGGACTATGGCTACACCTTC. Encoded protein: CASRVWGDYGYTF.

The CDR3: CASSLPGTDTMNTEAFF. CDR3 in DNA: TGTGCCAGCAGCTTACCCGGGACAGATACTATGAACACTGAAGCTTTCTTT. The gene calls are TRBV5-4 and TRBJ1-1; TRBD1 matches 7 bases. V shed 2 bases and J 0 bases; nucleotides not matched to a gene: 10. Germline assignment: CDR1 SGHNT and CDR2 YYREEE (reference sequence). CDR3 length equals 17 residues.

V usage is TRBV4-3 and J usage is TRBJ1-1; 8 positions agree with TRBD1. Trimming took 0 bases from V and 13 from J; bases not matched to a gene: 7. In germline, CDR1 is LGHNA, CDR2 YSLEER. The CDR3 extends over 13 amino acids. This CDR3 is CASSQDLRGRNFF. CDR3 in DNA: TGCGCCAGCAGCCAAGATCTCAGGGGGCGGAATTTCTTT.

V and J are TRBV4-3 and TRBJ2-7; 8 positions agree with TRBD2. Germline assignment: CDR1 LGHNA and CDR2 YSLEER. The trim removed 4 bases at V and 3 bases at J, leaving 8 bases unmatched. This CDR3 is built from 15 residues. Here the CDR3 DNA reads TGCGCCAGCAGCCCCTCAGCGGGGGCACTCTACGAGCAGTACTTC. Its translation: CASSPSAGALYEQYF.

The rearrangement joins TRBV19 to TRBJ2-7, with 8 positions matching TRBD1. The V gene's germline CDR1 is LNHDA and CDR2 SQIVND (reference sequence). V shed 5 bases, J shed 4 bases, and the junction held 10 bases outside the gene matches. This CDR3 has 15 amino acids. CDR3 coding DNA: TGTGCCAGTAGTGGCCCGGGACAGGCCACTTACGAGCAGTACTTC. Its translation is CASSGPGQATYEQYF.

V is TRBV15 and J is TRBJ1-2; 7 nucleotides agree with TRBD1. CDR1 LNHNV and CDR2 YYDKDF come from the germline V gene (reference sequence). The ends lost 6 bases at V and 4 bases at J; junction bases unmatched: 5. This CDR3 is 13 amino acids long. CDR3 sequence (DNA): TGTGCCACCAGTGCCGGGACAGCCTATGGCTACACCTTC. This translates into CATSAGTAYGYTF.

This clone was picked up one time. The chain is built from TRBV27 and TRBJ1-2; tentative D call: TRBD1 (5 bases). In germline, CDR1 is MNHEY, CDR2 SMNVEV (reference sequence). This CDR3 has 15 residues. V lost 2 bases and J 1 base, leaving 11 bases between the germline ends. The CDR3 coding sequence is TGTGCCAGCAGTTTAAGTGCCCAGGGTAACTATGGCTACACCTTC. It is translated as CASSLSAQGNYGYTF.

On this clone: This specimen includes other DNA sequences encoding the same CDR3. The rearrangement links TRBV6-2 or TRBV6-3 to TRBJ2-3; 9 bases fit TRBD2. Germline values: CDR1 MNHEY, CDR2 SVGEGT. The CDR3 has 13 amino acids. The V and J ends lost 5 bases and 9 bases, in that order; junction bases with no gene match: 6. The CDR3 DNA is TGTGCCAGCAGTCCAACGACTAGCGGCACGCAGTATTTT. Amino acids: CASSPTTSGTQYF.

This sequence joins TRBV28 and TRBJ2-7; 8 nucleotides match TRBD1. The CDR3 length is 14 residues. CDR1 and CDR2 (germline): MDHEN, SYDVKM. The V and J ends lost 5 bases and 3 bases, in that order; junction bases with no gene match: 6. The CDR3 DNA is TGTGCCAGCAGTACCGGGACAGGCCACTACGAGCAGTACTTC. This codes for CASSTGTGHYEQYF.

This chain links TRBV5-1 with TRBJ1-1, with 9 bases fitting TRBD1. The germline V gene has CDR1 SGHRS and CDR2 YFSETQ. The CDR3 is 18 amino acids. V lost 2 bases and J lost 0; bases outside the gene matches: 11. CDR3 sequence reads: CASSLSDRGHLMNTEAFF. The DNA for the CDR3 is TGCGCCAGCAGCTTATCGGACAGGGGACATTTAATGAACACTGAAGCTTTCTTT.

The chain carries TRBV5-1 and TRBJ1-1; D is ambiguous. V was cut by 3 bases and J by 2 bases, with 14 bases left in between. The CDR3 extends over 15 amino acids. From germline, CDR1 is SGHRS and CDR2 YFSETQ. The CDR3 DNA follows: TGCGCCAGCAGCTCTTTAGTCCGGGGTAACACTGAAGCTTTCTTT. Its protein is CASSSLVRGNTEAFF.

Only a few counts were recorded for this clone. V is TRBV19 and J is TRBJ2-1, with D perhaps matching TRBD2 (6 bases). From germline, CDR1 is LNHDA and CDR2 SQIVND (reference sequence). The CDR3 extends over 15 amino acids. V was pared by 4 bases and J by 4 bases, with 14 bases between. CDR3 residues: CASSNFRELYNEQFF. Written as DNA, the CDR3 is TGTGCCAGTAGTAATTTCCGGGAGCTATACAATGAGCAGTTCTTC. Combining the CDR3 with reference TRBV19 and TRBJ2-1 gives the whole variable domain DGGITQSPKYLFRKEGQNVTLSCEQNLNHDAMYWYRQDPGQGLRLIYYSQIVNDFQKGDIAEGYSVSREKKESFPLTVTSAQKNPTAFYLCASSNFRELYNEQFFGPGTRLTVL.

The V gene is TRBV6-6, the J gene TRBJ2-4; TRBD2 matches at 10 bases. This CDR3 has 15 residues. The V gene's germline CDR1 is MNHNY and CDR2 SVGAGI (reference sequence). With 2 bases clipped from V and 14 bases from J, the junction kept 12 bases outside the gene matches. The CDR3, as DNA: TGTGCCAGCAGTTACACTGCCGGGACTAGCGCTCGAAAGTACTTC. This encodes CASSYTAGTSARKYF.

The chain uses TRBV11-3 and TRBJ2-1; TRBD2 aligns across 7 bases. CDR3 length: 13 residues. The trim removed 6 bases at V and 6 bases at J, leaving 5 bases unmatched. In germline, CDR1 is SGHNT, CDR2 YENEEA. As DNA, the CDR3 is TGTGCCAGCAGTCCCAGCGGGGCCAATGAGCAGTTCTTC. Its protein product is CASSPSGANEQFF.

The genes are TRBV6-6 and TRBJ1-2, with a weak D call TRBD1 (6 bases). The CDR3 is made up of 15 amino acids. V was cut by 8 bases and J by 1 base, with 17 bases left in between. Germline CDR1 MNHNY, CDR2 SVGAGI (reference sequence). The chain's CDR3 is CASHGQSSLNYGYTF. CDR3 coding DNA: TGTGCCAGCCACGGACAGTCCTCCCTTAACTATGGCTACACCTTC.

This chain's CDR3 is CASRAGTRDEQFF. Written as DNA, the CDR3 is TGTGCCAGCAGGGCAGGGACACGGGATGAGCAGTTCTTC. This chain connects TRBV11-2 to TRBJ2-1; tentative D call: TRBD1 (6 bases). The CDR3 totals 13 residues. V was trimmed by 6 bases and J by 8 bases, leaving 14 bases between them. The germline CDR1 and CDR2 sequences are SGHAT and FQNNGV.

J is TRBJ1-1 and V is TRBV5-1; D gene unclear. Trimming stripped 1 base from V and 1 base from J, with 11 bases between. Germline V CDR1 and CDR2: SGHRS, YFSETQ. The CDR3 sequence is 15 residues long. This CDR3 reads CASSLSPGSNTEAFF. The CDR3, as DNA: TGCGCCAGCAGCTTGTCCCCAGGTTCGAACACTGAAGCTTTCTTT.

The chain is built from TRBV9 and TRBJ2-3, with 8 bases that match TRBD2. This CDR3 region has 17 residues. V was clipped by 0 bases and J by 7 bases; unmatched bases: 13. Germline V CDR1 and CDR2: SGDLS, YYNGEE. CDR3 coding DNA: TGTGCCAGCAGCGTAGGATCCGGCGGGGGGTTTATGAATACGCAGTATTTT. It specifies CASSVGSGGGFMNTQYF.